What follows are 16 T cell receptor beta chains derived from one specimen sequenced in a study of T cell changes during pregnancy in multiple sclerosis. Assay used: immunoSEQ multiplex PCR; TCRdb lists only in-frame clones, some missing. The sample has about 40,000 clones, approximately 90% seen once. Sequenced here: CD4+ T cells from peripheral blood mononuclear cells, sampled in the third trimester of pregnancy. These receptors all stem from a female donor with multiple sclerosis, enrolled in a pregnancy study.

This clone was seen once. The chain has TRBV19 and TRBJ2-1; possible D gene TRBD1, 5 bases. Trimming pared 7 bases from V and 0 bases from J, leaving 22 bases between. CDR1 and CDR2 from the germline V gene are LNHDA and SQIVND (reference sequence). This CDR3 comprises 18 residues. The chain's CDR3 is CASNEDKQGLRSYNEQFF. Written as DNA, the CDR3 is TGTGCCAGTAACGAGGACAAGCAAGGGTTGCGCTCCTACAATGAGCAGTTCTTC.

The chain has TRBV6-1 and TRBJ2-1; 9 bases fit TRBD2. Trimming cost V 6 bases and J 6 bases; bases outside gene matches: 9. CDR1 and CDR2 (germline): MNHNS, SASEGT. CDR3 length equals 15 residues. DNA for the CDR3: TGTGCCAGCAGCGCTCGACTAGCGGCCAGCAATGAGCAGTTCTTC. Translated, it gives CASSARLAASNEQFF.

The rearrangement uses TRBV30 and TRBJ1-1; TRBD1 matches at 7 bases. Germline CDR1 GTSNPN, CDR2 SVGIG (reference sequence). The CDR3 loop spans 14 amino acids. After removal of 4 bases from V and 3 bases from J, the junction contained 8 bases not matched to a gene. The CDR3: CAWTMTGMHTEAFF. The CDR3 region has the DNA TGTGCCTGGACCATGACAGGGATGCACACTGAAGCTTTCTTT.

The CDR3 DNA reads as TGTGCCAGCAGCCGGGACAGTGTCTACGAGCAGTACTTC. As protein: CASSRDSVYEQYF. The chain carries TRBV14 and TRBJ2-7; TRBD1 agrees at 7 bases. The CDR3 length is 13 residues. The J segment lost 3 bases and the V segment lost 4 bases, leaving 3 bases of the junction unmatched. CDR1 and CDR2 from the germline V gene are SGHDN and FVKESK.

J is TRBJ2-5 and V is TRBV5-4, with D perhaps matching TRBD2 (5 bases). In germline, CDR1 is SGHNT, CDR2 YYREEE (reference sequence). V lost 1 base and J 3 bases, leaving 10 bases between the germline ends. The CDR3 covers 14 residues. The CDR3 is CASSLPRGEETQYF. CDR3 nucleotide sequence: TGTGCCAGCAGCTTGCCACGGGGAGAAGAGACCCAGTACTTC.

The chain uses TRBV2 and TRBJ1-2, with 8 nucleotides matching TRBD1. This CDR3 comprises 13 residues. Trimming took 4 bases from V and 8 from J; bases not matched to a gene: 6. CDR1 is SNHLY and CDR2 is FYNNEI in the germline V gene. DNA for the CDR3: TGTGCCAGCAGTGCCGGACAGGGTGGAGGCTACACCTTC. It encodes CASSAGQGGGYTF.

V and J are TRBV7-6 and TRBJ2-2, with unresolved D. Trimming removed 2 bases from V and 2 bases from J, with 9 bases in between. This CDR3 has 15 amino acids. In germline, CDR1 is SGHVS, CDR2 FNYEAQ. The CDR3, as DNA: TGTGCCAGCAGCTTAATGGCAGGAAACACCGGGGAGCTGTTTTTT. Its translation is CASSLMAGNTGELFF.

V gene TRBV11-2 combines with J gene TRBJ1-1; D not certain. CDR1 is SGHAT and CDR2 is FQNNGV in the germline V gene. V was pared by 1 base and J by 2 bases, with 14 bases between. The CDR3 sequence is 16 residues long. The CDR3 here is CASSLALPLRNTEAFF. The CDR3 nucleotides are TGTGCCAGCAGCTTAGCACTGCCCCTTAGAAACACTGAAGCTTTCTTT.

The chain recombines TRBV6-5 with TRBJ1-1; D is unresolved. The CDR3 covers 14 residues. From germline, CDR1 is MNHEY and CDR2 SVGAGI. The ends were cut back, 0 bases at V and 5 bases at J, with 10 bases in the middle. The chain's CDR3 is CASSYSRDGTEAFF. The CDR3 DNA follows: TGTGCCAGCAGTTACTCGCGGGATGGTACTGAAGCTTTCTTT.

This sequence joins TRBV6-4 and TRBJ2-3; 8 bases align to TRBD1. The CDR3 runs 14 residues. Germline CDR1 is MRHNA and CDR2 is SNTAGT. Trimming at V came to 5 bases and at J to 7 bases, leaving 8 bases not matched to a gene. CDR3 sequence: CASSPDRDLHTQYF. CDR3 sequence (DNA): TGTGCCAGCAGTCCGGACAGGGACCTTCATACGCAGTATTTT.

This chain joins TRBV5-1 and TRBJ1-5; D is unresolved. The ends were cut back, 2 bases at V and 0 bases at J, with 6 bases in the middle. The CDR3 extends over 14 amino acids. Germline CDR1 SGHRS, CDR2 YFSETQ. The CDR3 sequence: CASSLLYSNQPQHF. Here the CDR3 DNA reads TGCGCCAGCAGCTTATTATATAGCAATCAGCCCCAGCATTTT.

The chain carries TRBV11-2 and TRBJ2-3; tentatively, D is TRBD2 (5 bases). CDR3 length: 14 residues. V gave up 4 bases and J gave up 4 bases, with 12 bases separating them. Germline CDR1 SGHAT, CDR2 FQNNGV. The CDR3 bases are TGTGCCAGCAGCTCCCAAGGAGGCCCAGATACGCAGTATTTT. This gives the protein CASSSQGGPDTQYF.

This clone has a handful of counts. The CDR3: CANGGAGELFF. The CDR3 coding sequence is TGTGCCAACGGAGGCGCCGGGGAGCTGTTTTTT. The chain combines TRBV2 with TRBJ2-2, with D possibly matching TRBD2 (5 bases). This CDR3 has 11 residues. CDR1 and CDR2 from the germline V gene are SNHLY and FYNNEI. V lost 10 bases, J lost 6 bases, and 9 bases lay in between.

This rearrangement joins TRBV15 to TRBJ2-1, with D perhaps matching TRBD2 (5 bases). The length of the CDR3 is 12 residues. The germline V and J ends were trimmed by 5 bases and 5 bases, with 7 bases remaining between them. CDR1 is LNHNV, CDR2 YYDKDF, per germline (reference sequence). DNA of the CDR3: TGTGCCACCAGCTTGCGGGACAATGAGCAGTTCTTC. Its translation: CATSLRDNEQFF.

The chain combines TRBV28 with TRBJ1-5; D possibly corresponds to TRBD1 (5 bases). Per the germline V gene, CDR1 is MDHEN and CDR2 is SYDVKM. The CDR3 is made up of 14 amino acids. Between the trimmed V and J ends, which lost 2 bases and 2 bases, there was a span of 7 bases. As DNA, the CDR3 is TGTGCCAGCAGTTTAGAACAGGGCAATCAGCCCCAGCATTTT. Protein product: CASSLEQGNQPQHF.

The CDR3 here is CASSIGRQGDGYTF. DNA of the CDR3: TGTGCCAGTAGTATTGGACGCCAAGGGGATGGCTACACCTTC. The rearrangement links TRBV19 to TRBJ1-2, with D possibly matching TRBD1 (5 bases). Germline CDR1 reads LNHDA; CDR2 reads SQIVND (reference sequence). Trimming removed 3 bases from V and 6 bases from J, with 14 bases in between. The CDR3 has 14 amino acids.